This TCR beta chain was identified during a study of identical twins. Study-wide findings and caveats: Conclusions came from cross-sectional statistical analysis, not from following the same donors.

TCRdb analysed the 5' RACE reads with MiXCR anew, one entry per CDR3 protein. The sample carries about 520,000 distinct CDR3 sequences, roughly 21% recorded once. The CDR3 runs to 17 residues. With 7 bases removed from V and 3 bases from J, the gap between germline ends came to 21 bases. The germline V gene has CDR1 MNHNS and CDR2 SASEGT. With respect to this clonotype: The antigen remains undetermined.

These data were likewise used in another study, on T cells expressing NK-cell markers. As that study records: These clonotypes also led the CD3+CD56-NKG2C+ fraction in a few donors.

Sequenced sample: CD4+ T cells sorted from blood. This sequence was found in a woman between 18 and 29 years old in good health. This rearrangement joins TRBV6-1 to TRBJ2-2; maybe TRBD2 (7 bases). CDR3 sequence reads: CASTDLGGARDTGELFF. The CDR3 bases are TGTGCCAGCACCGATTTAGGGGGGGCCCGAGACACCGGGGAGCTGTTTTTT.